The 15 T cell receptor beta chains presented below share a single source sample, sequenced in a study of blood T cell repertoires in COVID-19. TCRdb keeps only in-frame clones here, not all; method: immunoSEQ multiplex PCR. The sample holds about 330,000 clones, around 90% seen once. Sequencing used peripheral blood. All receptors come from a man in his thirties or forties with COVID-19, enrolled during active disease.

This chain uses TRBV5-1 with TRBJ1-4; 10 positions agree with TRBD1. There are 16 residues in the CDR3. V dropped 4 bases and J dropped 4; count of bases not matched to a gene: 7. Per germline, CDR1 SGHRS and CDR2 YFSETQ. The CDR3 nucleotides are TGCGCCAGCAGCACGGGACAGGGGCCACATAATGAAAAACTGTTTTTT. This encodes CASSTGQGPHNEKLFF. The variable domain in full, completed from reference TRBV5-1 and TRBJ1-4, reads KAGVTQTPRYLIKTRGQQVTLSCSPISGHRSVSWYQQTPGQGLQFLFEYFSETQRNKGNFPGRFSGRQFSNSRSEMNVSTLELGDSALYLCASSTGQGPHNEKLFFGSGTQLSVL.

J is TRBJ2-7 and V is TRBV5-1, with D unresolved. Trimming stripped 0 bases from V and 2 bases from J, with 12 bases between. The germline gives CDR1 SGHRS, CDR2 YFSETQ. The CDR3 sequence is 15 residues long. CDR3 protein: CASSLVAGPTYEQYF. The CDR3 DNA sequence: TGCGCCAGCAGCTTGGTGGCAGGCCCCACCTACGAGCAGTACTTC.

This clone has just one count. V is TRBV7-2 and J is TRBJ2-2; maybe TRBD2 (6 bases). The CDR3 runs to 16 residues. CDR1 is SGHTA and CDR2 is FQGNSA in the germline V gene. Trimming cost V 1 base and J 6 bases, with 15 bases left between them. The CDR3 DNA follows: TGTGCCAGCAGCTTAGGTGGAGGGCTCGCCTCCGGGGAGCTGTTTTTT. Its protein is CASSLGGGLASGELFF.

CDR3 in amino acids: CASSIVGDPLYEQYF. DNA of the CDR3: TGTGCCAGTAGTATAGTGGGAGACCCCCTATACGAGCAGTACTTC. The chain has TRBV19 and TRBJ2-7; D possibly corresponds to TRBD2 (5 bases). Trimming left V 1 base short and J 4 bases short, with 14 bases between. The length of the CDR3 is 15 residues. CDR1 LNHDA and CDR2 SQIVND come from the germline V gene (reference sequence).

This clone was seen a single time. The chain joins TRBV19 to TRBJ1-1; 11 bases agree with TRBD1. The CDR3 contains 15 residues. V shed 6 bases, J shed 5 bases, and the junction held 8 bases outside the gene matches. Germline CDR1 reads LNHDA; CDR2 reads SQIVND (reference sequence). The CDR3 here is CASSGQGAVQTEAFF. In DNA form, the CDR3 reads TGTGCCAGTAGCGGACAGGGGGCGGTTCAGACTGAAGCTTTCTTT.

The rearrangement joins TRBV28 to TRBJ1-2, with TRBD1 matching 7 bases. Germline assignment: CDR1 MDHEN and CDR2 SYDVKM. Trimming took 2 bases from V and 2 from J; bases not matched to a gene: 5. The CDR3 length is 15 residues. The DNA for the CDR3 is TGTGCCAGCAGTTTACCCGGACAGGTAAACTATGGCTACACCTTC. Translated, it gives CASSLPGQVNYGYTF.

V usage is TRBV27 and J usage is TRBJ2-1; possibly TRBD1 for D (5 bases). CDR1 is MNHEY, CDR2 SMNVEV, per germline (reference sequence). The CDR3 totals 14 residues. Trimming removed 2 bases at V and 13 bases at J, with 18 bases between. The CDR3 DNA reads as TGTGCCAGCAGTTTACCTTCAGGGCCCAGCTTACAGTTCTTC. This gives the protein CASSLPSGPSLQFF.

This chain joins TRBV2 and TRBJ1-2; D ambiguous. Germline values: CDR1 SNHLY, CDR2 FYNNEI. Trimming took 6 bases from V and 6 from J, leaving 14 bases between them. CDR3 length: 13 residues. The CDR3 loop reads CASRYSSANGYTF. CDR3 sequence (DNA): TGTGCCAGCAGATACTCGAGCGCTAATGGCTACACCTTC.

This chain uses TRBV6-1 with TRBJ2-3, with D uncertain. CDR3 length: 15 amino acids. Looked up from germline, CDR1 is MNHNS and CDR2 is SASEGT. The germline V and J ends were trimmed by 3 bases and 0 bases, with 10 bases remaining between them. The CDR3 DNA is TGTGCCAGCAGTGATGGCATCAAAAGCACAGATACGCAGTATTTT. This gives the protein CASSDGIKSTDTQYF.

The J gene is TRBJ2-3, the V gene TRBV19; 8 nucleotides match TRBD1. Germline V lookup: CDR1 LNHDA, CDR2 SQIVND (reference sequence). The CDR3 has 14 amino acids. The V and J ends lost 2 bases and 5 bases, in that order; junction bases with no gene match: 3. CDR3 nucleotides: TGTGCCAGTAGTATAACAGGGGGAAGAGATACGCAGTATTTT. It encodes CASSITGGRDTQYF.

V gene TRBV6-5 combines with J gene TRBJ1-5; D possibly corresponds to TRBD1 (6 bases). The ends were cut back, 8 bases at V and 3 bases at J, with 14 bases in the middle. The length of the CDR3 is 14 residues. In germline, CDR1 is MNHEY, CDR2 SVGAGI. The chain's CDR3 is CASCVDSYNQPQHF. The CDR3 DNA is TGTGCCAGCTGCGTGGACAGTTACAATCAGCCCCAGCATTTT.

This chain uses TRBV28 with TRBJ1-5; 9 bases are shared with TRBD1. V was clipped by 10 bases and J by 1 base; unmatched bases: 14. The germline gives CDR1 MDHEN, CDR2 SYDVKM. The CDR3 covers 17 residues. CDR3 amino acids: CATSGRTGGRSNQPQHF. The CDR3 bases are TGTGCCACCTCAGGGCGAACAGGGGGCAGGAGCAATCAGCCCCAGCATTTT. Combining the CDR3 with reference TRBV28 and TRBJ1-5 gives the whole variable domain DVKVTQSSRYLVKRTGEKVFLECVQDMDHENMFWYRQDPGLGLRLIYFSYDVKMKEKGDIPEGYSVSREKKERFSLILESASTNQTSMYLCATSGRTGGRSNQPQHFGDGTRLSIL.

The chain links TRBV19 to TRBJ1-6, with 10 nucleotides matching TRBD1. V was pared by 5 bases and J by 9 bases, with 7 bases of the junction left unmatched. Germline loops: CDR1 LNHDA, CDR2 SQIVND (reference sequence). The CDR3 is 15 amino acids. CDR3 nucleotides: TGTGCCAGTAGTTTTCCGGGACAGGGGACTTCACCCCTCCACTTT. Amino acid sequence: CASSFPGQGTSPLHF.

The chain recombines TRBV6-5 with TRBJ2-1, with D possibly being TRBD1 (7 bases). From germline, CDR1 is MNHEY and CDR2 SVGAGI. V lost 7 bases to trimming and J lost 7 bases, with 17 bases between them. The CDR3 has 14 residues. CDR3 sequence reads: CASTSTAGGNEQFF. DNA for the CDR3: TGTGCCAGCACTTCTACGGCAGGGGGGAATGAGCAGTTCTTC.

The chain links TRBV5-1 to TRBJ2-3; 7 positions agree with TRBD1. The CDR3 extends over 15 amino acids. V dropped 3 bases and J dropped 3; count of bases not matched to a gene: 7. The germline CDR1 and CDR2 sequences are SGHRS and YFSETQ. The CDR3 loop is CASSSEGARTDTQYF. DNA for the CDR3: TGCGCCAGCAGCTCAGAGGGGGCTAGGACAGATACGCAGTATTTT. Combining the CDR3 with reference TRBV5-1 and TRBJ2-3 gives the whole variable domain KAGVTQTPRYLIKTRGQQVTLSCSPISGHRSVSWYQQTPGQGLQFLFEYFSETQRNKGNFPGRFSGRQFSNSRSEMNVSTLELGDSALYLCASSSEGARTDTQYFGPGTRLTVL.